The rows below give T cell receptor beta chains drawn from one sample of a study of human T cells and chemical hapten exposure. Each CDR3 protein gets one entry after TCRdb re-called the RACE reads with MiXCR. The data contain roughly 160,000 distinct CDR3 sequences, around 13% of them seen just once; the ten biggest clones take up about 1.7%. Specimen: whole blood, collected in connection with sensitization to the hapten diphenylcyclopropenone (DPC). The receptors come from a woman in her thirties with alopecia areata. Some clones in this sample may be carry-over from other donors' samples. Each CDR3 is given with its conserved first and last residue. A D gene is named only where the DNA matches it firmly.

v_call cdr3_length d_call cdr3_aa
TRBV20-1 13 - CSARDGTAYEQYF
TRBV10-3 11 - CAGGGRHEQFF
TRBV10-3 15 - CAISESEGARWEQYF
TRBV7-3 11 - CASSLKLVAFF
TRBV14 17 TRBD1 CASSQRQGERFDEKLFF
TRBV5-1 15 TRBD2 CASSSGRGYQETQYF
TRBV11-2 14 - CASSLASRGNIQYF
TRBV7-2 14 - CASSLGTGGGIQYF
TRBV2 14 - CASSERPTNEKLFF
TRBV27 15 TRBD2 CASSWSSGRTSEQFF
TRBV6-5 15 - CAVSSRGLEYYGYTF
TRBV5-1 17 - CASSPEKGSSGANVLTF
TRBV7-8 10 - CASSSDTQYF
TRBV20-1 13 TRBD2 CSTHSGSPHEQFF
TRBV7-9 15 TRBD1 CASSSFGTGGSPLHF
TRBV12-3/TRBV12-4 16 - CASSEQRDALNYGYTF
TRBV6-2/TRBV6-3 11 - CASSPREKLFF
TRBV27 13 - CASRPLDSDEQFF
TRBV7-2 12 - CASSQLMSGYTF
TRBV12-5 18 TRBD1 CASGLLVWDRGSNQPQHF
TRBV19 14 TRBD1 CASSMPPGGRAQHF
TRBV2 14 - CASSEFPGDTEAFF
TRBV12-3/TRBV12-4 16 TRBD2 CASSPSRRGGLDEQFF
TRBV7-9 13 - CASSFRGSGELFF
TRBV9 15 - CASSVGEGRTDTQYF
TRBV6-6 16 - CASSYGGISESENLFF
TRBV5-6 16 - CASSLRRGTSQETQYF
TRBV5-8 14 TRBD2 CASSKGLGGDTQYF
TRBV29-1 13 TRBD1 CSAGQGASYEQYF
TRBV12-3/TRBV12-4 15 - CASSLVAGSYNEQFF
TRBV7-2 13 - CASSLYQNQPQHF
TRBV11-3 16 TRBD1 CASSTPGTGRLNEQFF
TRBV20-1 12 - CSAQTGLYGYTF
TRBV29-1 14 - CSVGGNRNTGELFF
TRBV6-5 14 - CASTWTATNEKLFF
TRBV4-2 15 - CASSQGAGADTEAFF
TRBV18 13 - CASSQQSNTEAFF
TRBV3-1 14 - CASSQDEGNYGYTF
TRBV7-3 16 TRBD2 CASSLKASGGYNEQFF
TRBV12-3/TRBV12-4 15 TRBD1 CASSLGTGDTGELFF
TRBV12-3/TRBV12-4 14 - CASSLGTANSPLHF
TRBV29-1 16 TRBD1 CSVAGATGGASYEQYF
TRBV5-1 16 - CASSSVAVANTGELFF
TRBV5-5 13 - CASGARNTGELFF
TRBV20-1 17 TRBD2 CSARGASGTRAGETQYF
TRBV7-2 17 TRBD2 CASSLPRLAGYTGELFF
TRBV29-1 12 TRBD2 CSTAGGRETQYF
TRBV6-2/TRBV6-3 14 TRBD2 CASSPGTSLREQYF
TRBV29-1 14 - CSVVVWGRETEAFF
TRBV29-1 15 TRBD2 CSVTVLAVGRDTQYF
TRBV6-1 14 - CASSRLGSSYEQYF
TRBV7-9 13 TRBD1 CASSPQGDQPQHF
TRBV6-2/TRBV6-3 14 - CASSYFLEANVLTF
TRBV5-1 15 - CASSLSRGGPDTQYF
TRBV14 12 - CASSQVWEEQYF
TRBV11-1 13 - CASSRKRNTEAFF
TRBV28 14 - CASSLSGSWEKLFF